Listed here are 10 T cell receptor beta chains from one sample, sequenced in a study of naive and memory T cell subsets. Two oligonucleotides, mixed equimolar, formed the beta constant-region primer covering TRBC1 and TRBC2. Ligated cDNA was amplified by four rounds of PCR with nested alpha and beta constant-region primers and SP2. In TCRdb, the UMI-ligation and nested PCR reads were re-called with MiXCR into one record per CDR3 protein. Among 140,000 to 150,000 distinct CDR3 sequences listed, 22% were seen once. For these TCRs, the target antigens are not known. General study points: Possibly reflecting memory cells re-expressing CD45RA, a few larger clonotypes occurred in naive repertoires, especially CD8.

The material sequenced was naive CD4+ T cells from blood. The receptors originated from a human donor in good health.

The CDR3 nucleotides are TGTGCCACCTTAGGGTGGGGTTACAATGAGCAGTTCTTC. Protein sequence: CATLGWGYNEQFF. The gene calls are TRBV19 and TRBJ2-1, with D unclear. V gave up 10 bases and J gave up 4 bases, with 14 bases separating them. CDR3 length equals 13 residues. Per the germline V gene, CDR1 is LNHDA and CDR2 is SQIVND (reference sequence).

V usage is TRBV7-9 and J usage is TRBJ1-2; D is perhaps TRBD1 (5 bases). In germline, CDR1 is SEHNR, CDR2 FQNEAQ (reference sequence). This CDR3 has 12 amino acids. Trimming shortened V by 0 bases and J by 9 bases, and 8 bases separated the two germline ends. CDR3 coding DNA: TGTGCCAGCAGCTTAGCGGGGGGAAGCTACACCTTC. Its translation is CASSLAGGSYTF.

Note on this clonotype: Because the CDR3 is missing its conserved closing phenylalanine or tryptophan, this is likely a read error. The chain carries TRBV20-1 and TRBJ2-7; 8 bases are shared with TRBD2. The germline gives CDR1 DFQATT, CDR2 SNEGSKA (reference sequence). V was pared by 5 bases and J by 2 bases, with 8 bases of the junction left unmatched. CDR3 length: 14 amino acids. DNA for the CDR3: TGCAGTGCTCCCCGGGGGGGCGTACCCTACGAGCAGTACCTC. It translates to CSAPRGGVPYEQYL.

V gene TRBV6-5 combines with J gene TRBJ2-1; D is undetermined. This CDR3 has 13 amino acids. The V gene's germline CDR1 is MNHEY and CDR2 SVGAGI. Deletions cut 2 bases from V and 9 bases from J, with 11 bases between. The CDR3 nucleotides read TGTGCCAGCAGTTACACAGAACTCTCTGAGCAGTTCTTC. Protein product: CASSYTELSEQFF.

The sample holds a few counts of this clonotype. J is TRBJ2-5 and V is TRBV28; 9 bases are shared with TRBD1. The CDR3 sequence is 15 residues long. Per the germline V gene, CDR1 is MDHEN and CDR2 is SYDVKM. V lost 2 bases, J lost 4 bases, and 5 bases stayed unmatched. CDR3 coding DNA: TGTGCCAGCAGTTTAACGGGACAGGGCCTAGAGACCCAGTACTTC. Translation: CASSLTGQGLETQYF.

Ten or more counts support this clonotype. J is TRBJ2-3 and V is TRBV4-3, with D possibly matching TRBD2 (6 bases). Germline V gene sequence: CDR1 LGHNA, CDR2 YSLEER. The CDR3 sequence is 16 residues long. Trimming stripped 0 bases from V and 4 bases from J, with 14 bases between. The CDR3 is CASSQDRGGKPDTQYF. The CDR3 DNA reads as TGCGCCAGCAGCCAAGATCGAGGAGGGAAACCAGATACGCAGTATTTT.

V and J are TRBV20-1 and TRBJ1-1; the D gene is possibly TRBD1 (6 bases). The germline V gene encodes CDR1 DFQATT and CDR2 SNEGSKA (reference sequence). There are 12 residues in the CDR3. The V and J ends lost 6 bases and 1 base respectively, with 9 bases between them. The CDR3 loop is CSAGGANTEAFF. DNA for the CDR3: TGCAGTGCGGGGGGGGCGAACACTGAAGCTTTCTTT.

In its sample, this clonotype was seen once. The chain carries TRBV6-1 and TRBJ2-4; D might be TRBD1 (5 bases). The germline V and J ends were trimmed by 2 bases and 5 bases, with 7 bases remaining between them. Germline CDR1 and CDR2: MNHNS and SASEGT. The CDR3 runs 13 residues. The CDR3: CASSEWGENIQYF. CDR3 bases: TGTGCCAGCAGTGAATGGGGCGAAAACATTCAGTACTTC.

The V gene is TRBV11-3, the J gene TRBJ2-1; 7 nucleotides agree with TRBD2. From germline, CDR1 is SGHNT and CDR2 YENEEA. The CDR3 has 15 residues. After removal of 5 bases from V and 0 bases from J, the junction contained 4 bases not matched to a gene. The CDR3 nucleotides read TGTGCCAGCAGCACCGGGAGGAGCTCCTACAATGAGCAGTTCTTC. Residues: CASSTGRSSYNEQFF.

This clonotype was seen more than once but under ten times. This sequence joins TRBV28 and TRBJ2-7; D is ambiguous. The CDR3 consists of 15 residues. V was shortened by 0 bases and J by 0 bases, with 9 bases between the two germline ends. The germline V gene has CDR1 MDHEN and CDR2 SYDVKM. CDR3: CASSLWGTSSYEQYF. For the CDR3, the DNA is TGTGCCAGCAGTTTATGGGGAACAAGCTCCTACGAGCAGTACTTC.